The 30 T cell receptor beta chains presented below share a single source sample, sequenced in a study of control samples from healthy donors and cancer patients. The table came from immunoSEQ multiplex PCR; TCRdb's copy has only in-frame clones and leaves some out. The sample includes approximately 160,000 clones, about 91% of them seen just once. Sequencing used blood. The receptors come from a woman in her 40s in good health.

CDR3 sequence: CASSSPALGDYTF. The DNA for the CDR3 is TGTGCCAGCAGTTCTCCGGCATTGGGGGACTACACCTTC. The rearrangement links TRBV28 to TRBJ1-2, with D tentatively TRBD1 (5 bases). V was cut by 4 bases and J by 10 bases, with 16 bases left in between. Germline V lookup: CDR1 MDHEN, CDR2 SYDVKM. The CDR3 is 13 residues long.

The rearrangement joins TRBV2 to TRBJ1-2, with 8 bases fitting TRBD1. CDR3 length: 14 residues. The V gene end was trimmed by 4 bases and the J gene end by 4 bases; junction bases not matched to a gene: 5. Germline V gives CDR1 SNHLY, CDR2 FYNNEI. CDR3 sequence reads: CASSGAGGSYGYTF. Here the CDR3 DNA reads TGTGCCAGCAGTGGTGCAGGGGGCAGCTATGGCTACACCTTC. Together with reference TRBV2 and TRBJ1-2, the CDR3 gives the full variable domain: EPEVTQTPSHQVTQMGQEVILRCVPISNHLYFYWYRQILGQKVEFLVSFYNNEISEKSEIFDDQFSVERPDGSNFTLKIRSTKLEDSAMYFCASSGAGGSYGYTFGSGTRLTVV.

This chain uses TRBV5-4 with TRBJ2-1; D is perhaps TRBD2 (5 bases). The germline V gene encodes CDR1 SGHNT and CDR2 YYREEE (reference sequence). V dropped 0 bases and J dropped 9 bases, with 7 bases sitting between them. The CDR3 is made up of 12 amino acids. The CDR3 sequence is CASSLEGSEQFF. CDR3 bases: TGTGCCAGCAGCTTGGAAGGGAGTGAGCAGTTCTTC.

CDR3 bases: TGTGCTAGTGCCCTCTACGAGCAGTACTTC. This translates into CASALYEQYF. The rearrangement joins TRBV12-5 to TRBJ2-7; D is unresolved. The germline V and J ends were trimmed by 7 bases and 3 bases, with 4 bases remaining between them. The CDR3 loop spans 10 amino acids. Germline V CDR1 and CDR2: LGHNT, FRNRAP.

V gene TRBV7-9 combines with J gene TRBJ1-6; a possible D gene is TRBD1 (5 bases). Per germline, CDR1 SEHNR and CDR2 FQNEAQ (reference sequence). The CDR3 spans 14 residues. V gave up 3 bases and J gave up 8 bases, with 11 bases separating them. CDR3 DNA: TGTGCCAGCAGCTTCAGCAGGGAGGATTCACCCCTCCACTTT. Protein: CASSFSREDSPLHF.

The chain joins TRBV6-1 to TRBJ1-1; the D is unclear. V was trimmed by 3 bases and J by 6 bases, leaving 11 bases between them. The CDR3 length is 13 residues. Looked up from germline, CDR1 is MNHNS and CDR2 is SASEGT. Here the CDR3 reads CASSDTRFAEAFF. The CDR3 DNA is TGTGCCAGCAGTGATACCAGGTTTGCTGAAGCTTTCTTT.

The chain joins TRBV6-5 to TRBJ1-5; the D gene is possibly TRBD1 (5 bases). The germline V and J ends were trimmed by 6 bases and 3 bases, with 12 bases remaining between them. Looked up from germline, CDR1 is MNHEY and CDR2 is SVGAGI. This CDR3 has 14 residues. Written as DNA, the CDR3 is TGTGCCAGCAGGAGGGAAGGGGCCAATCAGCCCCAGCATTTT. Its protein is CASRREGANQPQHF.

The rearrangement links TRBV28 to TRBJ1-4, with TRBD1 matching 7 bases. The CDR3 totals 15 residues. The germline V gene has CDR1 MDHEN and CDR2 SYDVKM. The V segment lost 4 bases and the J segment 6 bases; nucleotides outside the gene matches: 8. The CDR3 region is CASSSTGREDEKLFF. The CDR3 DNA reads as TGTGCCAGCAGTTCGACAGGGCGTGAAGATGAAAAACTGTTTTTT.

The CDR3 sequence is CASSATRYGYTF. The DNA for the CDR3 is TGTGCCAGCTCAGCGACCCGCTATGGCTACACCTTC. The J gene is TRBJ1-2, the V gene TRBV6-5; D remains unclear. The CDR3 has 12 residues. From germline, CDR1 is MNHEY and CDR2 SVGAGI. The V and J ends lost 8 bases and 4 bases respectively, with 11 bases between them.

In nucleotides, the CDR3 is TGTGCCAGCAGCTTCCAGTCAGAATACACCATATATTTT. Protein sequence: CASSFQSEYTIYF. V is TRBV11-2 and J is TRBJ1-3; no clear D gene. This CDR3 spans 13 amino acids. V dropped 3 bases and J dropped 8 bases, with 11 bases sitting between them. Germline values: CDR1 SGHAT, CDR2 FQNNGV.

This clone was recorded only once. The chain combines TRBV4-1 with TRBJ1-4; no reliable D call. This CDR3 is 14 amino acids long. V lost 0 bases and J lost 0, with 2 bases in between. Germline V gene lookup returns CDR1 MGHRA and CDR2 YSYEKL. This chain's CDR3 is CASSQDPTNEKLFF. The CDR3 nucleotides read TGCGCCAGCAGCCAAGACCCAACTAATGAAAAACTGTTTTTT.

J is TRBJ1-1 and V is TRBV27, with D uncertain. Germline V gene lookup returns CDR1 MNHEY and CDR2 SMNVEV (reference sequence). The V end lost 0 bases, the J end lost 4 bases, and 3 bases lay between the germline ends. This CDR3 comprises 12 residues. CDR3 sequence reads: CASSLSGTEAFF. The DNA of the CDR3 is TGTGCCAGCAGTTTATCGGGCACTGAAGCTTTCTTT.

This sequence joins TRBV15 and TRBJ1-2, with D unclear. The V end was cut by 2 bases, the J end by 2 bases, with 15 bases between. The CDR3 totals 16 residues. Germline V gene lookup returns CDR1 LNHNV and CDR2 YYDKDF (reference sequence). The CDR3 reads CATSRSFLSGNYGYTF. The CDR3, as DNA: TGTGCCACCAGCAGATCTTTTCTGTCGGGGAACTATGGCTACACCTTC.

Comment on this clone: Other DNA sequences in this specimen translate into the identical CDR3. This CDR3 reads CASSPNTEAFF. DNA of the CDR3: TGTGCCAGCAGTCCGAACACTGAAGCTTTCTTT. The chain links TRBV12-3 or TRBV12-4 to TRBJ1-1; D remains unclear. The V gene lost 5 bases and the J gene lost 1 base, with 2 bases spanning the gap. This CDR3 is 11 amino acids long.

CDR3: CASSLPRGLASTDTQYF. The CDR3 region has the DNA TGCGCCAGCAGCTTGCCCAGGGGGCTTGCTAGCACAGATACGCAGTATTTT. This chain joins TRBV5-1 and TRBJ2-3; 8 bases align to TRBD1. Per the germline V gene, CDR1 is SGHRS and CDR2 is YFSETQ. V lost 1 base to trimming and J lost 0 bases; unmatched junction nucleotides: 7. The CDR3 spans 17 residues.

The chain uses TRBV7-2 and TRBJ2-1, with TRBD2 matching over 7 bases. Germline values: CDR1 SGHTA, CDR2 FQGNSA. The CDR3 runs to 16 residues. V gave up 6 bases and J gave up 3 bases; unmatched junction bases: 11. CDR3 nucleotides: TGTGCCAGCAGACCACAGACGGGGGGTATCTACAATGAGCAGTTCTTC. Translating gives CASRPQTGGIYNEQFF.

V usage is TRBV2 and J usage is TRBJ1-1; D is undetermined. Looked up from germline, CDR1 is SNHLY and CDR2 is FYNNEI. The V gene lost 4 bases and the J gene lost 4 bases, with 10 bases spanning the gap. The CDR3 spans 13 residues. This CDR3 is CASSGNYGTEAFF. As DNA, the CDR3 is TGTGCCAGCAGTGGGAACTATGGCACTGAAGCTTTCTTT.

This chain links TRBV12-3 or TRBV12-4 with TRBJ1-2; TRBD1 is a possible D gene (6 bases). V shed 6 bases and J shed 7 bases, with 15 bases lying between them. The CDR3 extends over 13 amino acids. CDR3 coding DNA: TGTGCCAGCAGACAACAGGGAGGTGGTGGCTACACCTTC. Amino acid sequence: CASRQQGGGGYTF.

The chain joins TRBV11-2 to TRBJ2-1; weak D call: TRBD1 (7 bases). V dropped 5 bases and J dropped 8 bases, with 16 bases sitting between them. The CDR3 consists of 14 residues. Germline V CDR1 and CDR2: SGHAT, FQNNGV. CDR3 DNA sequence: TGTGCCAGCAGCCAGGGGGGTATAGGGGATGAGCAGTTCTTC. Its protein is CASSQGGIGDEQFF.

The chain combines TRBV7-8 with TRBJ1-2; a possible D gene is TRBD1 (5 bases). The CDR3 has 14 residues. V was trimmed by 0 bases and J by 9 bases, leaving 14 bases between them. The germline CDR1 and CDR2 sequences are SGHVS and FQNEAQ. The CDR3: CASSLAGQGGSYTF. CDR3 DNA sequence: TGTGCCAGCAGCTTAGCGGGGCAGGGAGGTAGCTACACCTTC.

The chain employs TRBV4-1 and TRBJ2-1, with TRBD1 matching over 8 bases. The CDR3 totals 15 residues. Trimming removed 1 base from V and 6 bases from J; junction bases left unmatched: 5. The germline gives CDR1 MGHRA, CDR2 YSYEKL. CDR3 in amino acids: CASSQVGTGPNEQFF. In nucleotides, the CDR3 is TGCGCCAGCAGCCAAGTCGGGACAGGCCCCAATGAGCAGTTCTTC.

V and J are TRBV13 and TRBJ1-1; TRBD1 agrees at 7 bases. Germline assignment: CDR1 PRHDT and CDR2 FYEKMQ (reference sequence). The CDR3 is 15 residues long. V lost 4 bases to trimming and J lost 3 bases; unmatched junction nucleotides: 8. CDR3: CASSSRQGGDTEAFF. Written as DNA, the CDR3 is TGTGCCAGCAGCTCGAGACAGGGAGGCGACACTGAAGCTTTCTTT. Full variable domain (outside the CDR3, taken from reference TRBV13 and TRBJ1-1): AAGVIQSPRHLIKEKRETATLKCYPIPRHDTVYWYQQGPGQDPQFLISFYEKMQSDKGSIPDRFSAQQFSDYHSELNMSSLELGDSALYFCASSSRQGGDTEAFFGQGTRLTVV.

The table lists this clone with a few counts. The genes are TRBV5-5 and TRBJ2-5; 10 bases are shared with TRBD1. Trimming took 4 bases from V and 5 from J; bases not matched to a gene: 11. The CDR3 is made up of 16 amino acids. Looked up from germline, CDR1 is SGHKS and CDR2 is YYEKEE (reference sequence). Here the CDR3 reads CASSPSLDRGRETQYF. The CDR3 nucleotides read TGTGCCAGCAGCCCATCTCTTGACAGGGGGCGGGAGACCCAGTACTTC.

The J gene is TRBJ1-2, the V gene TRBV5-1; no firm D call. CDR3 size: 13 residues. In germline, CDR1 is SGHRS, CDR2 YFSETQ. The V end lost 4 bases, the J end lost 1 base, and 8 bases lay between the germline ends. The CDR3, as DNA: TGCGCCAGCAGCGTCCTCAGTAACTATGGCTACACCTTC. This sequence encodes CASSVLSNYGYTF.

The gene calls are TRBV21-1 and TRBJ1-5. TRBV21-1 is recorded as a pseudogene. CDR3 size: 17 residues. DNA for the CDR3: TGTGCCAGCAGCAAAGAGTTAAGGGCCGGGGCTCATCAGCCCCAGCATTTT. As protein: CASSKELRAGAHQPQHF.

The genes are TRBV11-2 and TRBJ2-5; maybe TRBD1 (6 bases). Germline V gene lookup returns CDR1 SGHAT and CDR2 FQNNGV. V lost 2 bases and J 1 base, leaving 14 bases between the germline ends. This CDR3 spans 16 amino acids. The CDR3 spells CASSLTPGVSQETQYF. CDR3 sequence (DNA): TGTGCCAGCAGCTTAACCCCAGGGGTTAGCCAAGAGACCCAGTACTTC.

The V gene is TRBV21-1, the J gene TRBJ1-5; no DNA check was done on the table's D call, TRBD1. TRBV21-1 is a known pseudogene. The CDR3 consists of 15 residues. For the CDR3, the DNA is TGTGCCAGCAGCGCTATACAGGGTAACAATCAGCCCCAGCATTTT. This encodes CASSAIQGNNQPQHF.

This chain links TRBV5-1 with TRBJ2-7; no clear D gene. Germline loops: CDR1 SGHRS, CDR2 YFSETQ. V was trimmed by 1 base and J by 7 bases, leaving 15 bases between them. This CDR3 comprises 14 residues. This CDR3 reads CASSLLMASPEQYF. In DNA form, the CDR3 reads TGCGCCAGCAGCTTGTTGATGGCCTCACCGGAGCAGTACTTC.

This rearrangement joins TRBV27 to TRBJ1-5, with 9 positions matching TRBD1. Unmatched junction bases numbered 9, after V lost 7 bases and J lost 5 bases. CDR3 length equals 15 residues. CDR1 and CDR2 from the germline V gene are MNHEY and SMNVEV (reference sequence). The CDR3 nucleotides are TGTGCCAGCACGGGACAGGGATTCATAGATCAGCCCCAGCATTTT. Protein: CASTGQGFIDQPQHF.

The CDR3, as DNA: TGTGCCAGCAGCTGGGGACCCGGGACCCAAGGGGCAGATACGCAGTATTTT. It codes for CASSWGPGTQGADTQYF. This chain links TRBV13 with TRBJ2-3; D could derive from TRBD1 or TRBD2 (5 bases each). This CDR3 spans 17 amino acids. CDR1 and CDR2 (germline): PRHDT, FYEKMQ (reference sequence). Trimming cost V 4 bases and J 4 bases, with 21 bases left between them.